Given below is one T cell receptor beta chain in context. Its antigen remains unidentified. Researchers used the Oncomine TCR Beta short-read assay to sequence DNA from cultured CD4+ T cells. Genomic DNA was taken out of cultured CD4+ T cells by extraction. TCRdb passed the PCR reads through MiXCR, listing each CDR3 protein once. Of about 2,000 distinct CDR3 sequences in the sample, around 60% are singletons; the top ten hold 78%. This sample is drawn from a study of vaccination and CD4 T cells after COVID-19. Whole-study context: It was a median approximately 92 days after diagnosis, with a range of 35 to 161, that post-COVID samples were drawn. Stimulation used overlapping spike peptides from SARS-CoV-2, HCoV-NL63, HCoV-OC43 and HCoV-229E.

Treatment meaning: roughly 11-day PBMC culture with coronavirus spike peptide pools or control peptides (ViraFEST assay). These CD4+ T cells came from an unexposed donor, sampled before the COVID-19 pandemic (2011-2018). General study findings and limits: In convalescent patients, a median about 90% of reactive clones appeared only post-vaccination.

CDR3 size: 16 residues. The V gene lost 0 bases and the J gene lost 2 bases, with 11 bases spanning the gap. Per germline, CDR1 MNHEY and CDR2 SVGEGT. This clonotype was obtained from a human donor in good health. Sequencing was done on a sample of CD4+ T cells from blood, cultured in vitro. V usage is TRBV6-2 or TRBV6-3 and J usage is TRBJ2-1; no definite D call. CDR3 in amino acids: CASSYSYDDAYNEQFF. CDR3 sequence (DNA): TGTGCCAGCAGTTACTCGTACGACGACGCCTACAATGAGCAGTTCTTC.